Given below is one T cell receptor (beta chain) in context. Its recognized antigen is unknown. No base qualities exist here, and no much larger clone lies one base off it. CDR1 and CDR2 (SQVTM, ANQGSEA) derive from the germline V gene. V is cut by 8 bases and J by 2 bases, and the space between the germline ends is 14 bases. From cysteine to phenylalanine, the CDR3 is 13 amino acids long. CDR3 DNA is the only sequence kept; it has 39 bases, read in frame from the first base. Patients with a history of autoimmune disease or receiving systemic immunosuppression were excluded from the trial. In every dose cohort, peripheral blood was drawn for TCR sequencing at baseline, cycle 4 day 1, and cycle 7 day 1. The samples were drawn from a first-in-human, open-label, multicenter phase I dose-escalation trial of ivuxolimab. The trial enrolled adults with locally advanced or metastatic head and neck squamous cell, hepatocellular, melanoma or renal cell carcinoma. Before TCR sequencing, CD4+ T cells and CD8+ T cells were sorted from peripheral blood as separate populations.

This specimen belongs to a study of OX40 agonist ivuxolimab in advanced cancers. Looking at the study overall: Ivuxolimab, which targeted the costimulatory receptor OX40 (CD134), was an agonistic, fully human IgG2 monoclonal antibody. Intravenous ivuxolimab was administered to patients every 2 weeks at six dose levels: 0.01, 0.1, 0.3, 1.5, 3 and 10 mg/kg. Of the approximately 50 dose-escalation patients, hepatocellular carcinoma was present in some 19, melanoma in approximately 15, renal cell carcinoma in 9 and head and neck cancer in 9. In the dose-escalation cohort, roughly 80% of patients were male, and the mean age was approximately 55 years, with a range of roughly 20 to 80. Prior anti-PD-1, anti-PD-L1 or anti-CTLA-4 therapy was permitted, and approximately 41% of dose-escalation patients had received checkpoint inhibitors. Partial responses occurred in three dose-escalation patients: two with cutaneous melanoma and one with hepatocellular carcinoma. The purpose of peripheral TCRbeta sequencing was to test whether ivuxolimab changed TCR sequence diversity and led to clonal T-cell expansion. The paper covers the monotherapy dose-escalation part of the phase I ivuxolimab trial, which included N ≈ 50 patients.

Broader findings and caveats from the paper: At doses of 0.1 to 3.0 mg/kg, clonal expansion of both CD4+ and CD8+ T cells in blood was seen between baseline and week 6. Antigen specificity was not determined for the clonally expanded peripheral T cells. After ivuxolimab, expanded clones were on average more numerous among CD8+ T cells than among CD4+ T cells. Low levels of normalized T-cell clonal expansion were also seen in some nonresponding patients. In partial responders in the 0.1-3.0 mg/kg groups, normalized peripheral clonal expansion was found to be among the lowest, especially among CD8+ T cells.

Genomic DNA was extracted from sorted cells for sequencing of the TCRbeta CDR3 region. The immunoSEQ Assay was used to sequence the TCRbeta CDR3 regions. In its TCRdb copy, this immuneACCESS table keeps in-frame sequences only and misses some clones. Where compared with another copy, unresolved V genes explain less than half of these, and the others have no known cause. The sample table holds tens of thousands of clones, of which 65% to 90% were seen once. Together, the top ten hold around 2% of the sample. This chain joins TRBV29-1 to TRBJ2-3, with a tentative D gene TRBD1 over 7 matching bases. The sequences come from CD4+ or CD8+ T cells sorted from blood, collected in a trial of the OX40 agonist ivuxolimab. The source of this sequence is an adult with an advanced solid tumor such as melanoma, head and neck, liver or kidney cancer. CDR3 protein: CSSGGGPTDTQYF. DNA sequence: TGCAGCTCCGGAGGGGGCCCCACAGATACGCAGTATTTT.